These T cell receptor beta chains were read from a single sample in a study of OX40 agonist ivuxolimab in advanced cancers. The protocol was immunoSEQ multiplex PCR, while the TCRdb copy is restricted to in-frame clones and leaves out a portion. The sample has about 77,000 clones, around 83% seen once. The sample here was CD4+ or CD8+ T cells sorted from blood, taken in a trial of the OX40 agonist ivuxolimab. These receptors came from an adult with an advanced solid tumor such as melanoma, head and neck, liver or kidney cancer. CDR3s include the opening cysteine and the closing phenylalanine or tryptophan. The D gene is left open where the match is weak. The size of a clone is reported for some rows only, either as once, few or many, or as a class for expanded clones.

DNA: TGTGCCAGCAGTGTAGCGGGGGGTCCTATCTACAATGAGCAGTTCTTC
CDR3: CASSVAGGPIYNEQFF
J: TRBJ2-1
V: TRBV6-1
D: TRBD2
size: once

DNA: TGTGCCAGCAGCTGGACAGGGGGGTGGACTGAAGCTTTCTTT
CDR3: CASSWTGGWTEAFF
J: TRBJ1-1
V: TRBV2
D: TRBD1
size: .

DNA: TGTGCCAGCAGCTTGGAACAGAATAATGGCTACACCTTC
CDR3: CASSLEQNNGYTF
J: TRBJ1-2
V: TRBV5-8
D: .
size: .

DNA: TGCGCCAGCAGCTGGACAGGGGTGGGAGATACGCAGTATTTT
CDR3: CASSWTGVGDTQYF
J: TRBJ2-3
V: TRBV5-1
D: TRBD1
size: once

DNA: TGTGCCAGCAGCCAATTCCGGGACGGTGATGGCTACACCTTC
CDR3: CASSQFRDGDGYTF
J: TRBJ1-2
V: TRBV14
D: .
size: few

DNA: TGTGCCAGCAGCCTATTGGGGAATGAGCAGTTCTTC
CDR3: CASSLLGNEQFF
J: TRBJ2-1
V: TRBV11-2
D: .
size: few

DNA: TGTGCCAGCAGCGTAGATGGGGCCGTTGAAAAACTGTTTTTT
CDR3: CASSVDGAVEKLFF
J: TRBJ1-4
V: TRBV9
D: .
size: once

DNA: TGTGCCAGCAGTGACGGCGGGGCTAATGAAAAACTGTTTTTT
CDR3: CASSDGGANEKLFF
J: TRBJ1-4
V: TRBV6-1
D: .
size: .

DNA: TGTGCCAGCGACCCGGTAGGGGGAAACACTGAAGCTTTCTTT
CDR3: CASDPVGGNTEAFF
J: TRBJ1-1
V: TRBV7-8
D: .
size: .

DNA: TGTGCTAGTGGCTACGGAGCGGGAGTACAAGATACGCAGTATTTT
CDR3: CASGYGAGVQDTQYF
J: TRBJ2-3
V: TRBV12-5
D: TRBD2
size: .

DNA: TGTGCCAGCAGTCCTCAGACAGGGAACACTGAAGCTTTCTTT
CDR3: CASSPQTGNTEAFF
J: TRBJ1-1
V: TRBV7-9
D: .
size: few

DNA: TGTGCCAGCAGCTTGATGACAGGGGGCGCGTCCTACGAGCAGTACTTC
CDR3: CASSLMTGGASYEQYF
J: TRBJ2-7
V: TRBV5-5
D: TRBD1
size: .

DNA: TGTGCCACCCAAGAGCGGGGAAGCACAGATACGCAGTATTTT
CDR3: CATQERGSTDTQYF
J: TRBJ2-3
V: TRBV28
D: TRBD2
size: .